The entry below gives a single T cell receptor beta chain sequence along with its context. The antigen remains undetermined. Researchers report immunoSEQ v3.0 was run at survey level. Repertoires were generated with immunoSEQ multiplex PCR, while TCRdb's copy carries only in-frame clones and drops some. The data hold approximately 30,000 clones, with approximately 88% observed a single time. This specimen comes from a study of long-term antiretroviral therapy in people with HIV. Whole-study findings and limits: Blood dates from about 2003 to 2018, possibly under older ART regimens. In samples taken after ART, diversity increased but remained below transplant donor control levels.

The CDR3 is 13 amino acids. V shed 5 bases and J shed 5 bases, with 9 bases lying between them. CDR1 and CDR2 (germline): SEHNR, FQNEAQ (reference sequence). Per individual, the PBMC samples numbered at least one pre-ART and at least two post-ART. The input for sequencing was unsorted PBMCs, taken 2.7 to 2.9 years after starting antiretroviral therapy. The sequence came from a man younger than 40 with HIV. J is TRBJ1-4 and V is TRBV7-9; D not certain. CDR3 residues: CASSLQSNEKLFF. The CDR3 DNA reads TGTGCCAGCAGCCTCCAGTCGAATGAAAAACTGTTTTTT.